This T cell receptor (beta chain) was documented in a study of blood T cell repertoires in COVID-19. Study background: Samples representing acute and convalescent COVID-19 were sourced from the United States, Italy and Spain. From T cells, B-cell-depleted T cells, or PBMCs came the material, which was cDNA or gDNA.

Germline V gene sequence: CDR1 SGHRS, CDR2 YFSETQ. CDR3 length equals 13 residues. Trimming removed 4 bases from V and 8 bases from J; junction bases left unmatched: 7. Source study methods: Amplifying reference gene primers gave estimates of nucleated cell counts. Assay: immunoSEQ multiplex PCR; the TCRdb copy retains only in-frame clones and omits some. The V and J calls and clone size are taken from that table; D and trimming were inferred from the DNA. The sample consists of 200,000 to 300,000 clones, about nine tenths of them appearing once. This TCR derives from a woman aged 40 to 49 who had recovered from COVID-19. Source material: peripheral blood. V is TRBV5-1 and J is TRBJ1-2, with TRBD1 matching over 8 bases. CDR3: CASSRGQVSGYTF. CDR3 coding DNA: TGCGCCAGCAGCCGGGGACAGGTGAGCGGCTACACCTTC.